This section outlines one TCR beta chain sequence together with its context. What this receptor recognizes is not known. No base qualities exist here, and no much larger clone lies one base off it. Libraries were built with the immunoSEQ multiplex PCR assay. Turning to the authors' computational methods: A statistical classification framework was developed to diagnose cytomegalovirus status using the catalog of TCR beta chain sequences. TCRdb retrieved this table from immuneACCESS and kept in-frame rearrangements only. Not all clones are present; in checked studies, unresolved V genes account for under half, and no reason is known for the remainder. That table is the source of V, J and clone size, and D and trimming were worked out from the DNA. The sample table shows 220,000 or so clones, and 65% to 85% are seen once. The ten largest clones add up to about an eighth of the sample. Measured from the cysteine to the phenylalanine, the CDR3 is 14 residues long. The retained sequence is limited to the CDR3, 42 bases, with the frame set at the first base. Ends trimmed: V by 0 bases, J by 8 bases; bases unmatched to a gene: 4. CDR1 SGHDT and CDR2 YYEEEE were looked up in the germline V gene.

Donors formed part of the validation cohort, which comprised 120 subjects and was distinct from the first cohort of roughly 600 subjects. This sample was included in a study of cytomegalovirus exposure and HLA in healthy donors (dated by TCRdb to 2015 to 2018). For the wider study: The 650 to 750 repertoires of the first cohort and the 120 validation repertoires were produced on the same platform, according to a later analysis. To predict cytomegalovirus infection status, the study combined high-throughput TCR immunosequencing, statistical association of individual TCRs with disease status, and machine learning. The study aimed to test whether cataloging public T cell receptors could reveal signatures of past pathogen exposure. Along with the roughly 710-subject first cohort, a separate validation cohort of roughly 110 different subjects was used. What the study reported, not specific to this receptor: According to the authors, the approach could potentially be generalized to other disease states and immunological phenotypes. Cytomegalovirus status was reported to be diagnosed by the classifier with high specificity and sensitivity in both the original and validation cohorts. Of the cluster scores, roughly 95% were above 0 in a later analysis, which found that TCRs clustered in the first cohort also tended to co-occur in the approximately 130 validation repertoires. Most TCR sequences were seen in very few donors, while some public TCRs were found in many individuals. In vitro tests confirmed that a few of the cytomegalovirus-associated TCR beta chains recognize cytomegalovirus antigens. A total of roughly 160 TCR beta chains were listed by the study as associated with cytomegalovirus. All 120 or so repertoires were used to score co-occurrence in the validation cohort in a later analysis, because that analysis had no HLA typing for the cohort.

The chain employs TRBV5-6 and TRBJ2-1, with 8 bases aligning to TRBD2. Sequences were obtained from PBMCs. This TCR derives from a woman in her twenties or thirties in good health and CMV-seropositive. The DNA sequence is given as TGTGCCAGCAGCTTGGGCGGGAGGATCGATGAGCAGTTCTTC. Translated, this gives CASSLGGRIDEQFF.